This TCR beta chain was retrieved from a study of T cell responses to AZD1222 COVID-19 vaccine (dated by TCRdb to the early 2020s). At the level of the whole study: AZD1222 recipients with second doses at about 4 weeks or about 12 weeks were pooled, because spike-specific TCR depth and breadth did not differ between schedules. TCR sequencing covered roughly 230 trial participants: some 210 given two doses of AZD1222 and 26 given two doses of MenACWY control vaccine. Trial participants were enrolled by age into 18-55, 56-69 and 70-plus year subgroups, with roughly 160, 29 and 62 TCR-sequenced participants respectively.

The trim is 3 bases for V and 4 bases for J, with a gap of 15 bases between the germline ends. The CDR1 and CDR2 encoded by the germline V gene (reference sequence) are SEHNR and FQNEAQ. From its cysteine to its phenylalanine, the CDR3 spans 15 amino acids. Only the CDR3 portion is preserved as DNA: 45 bases, with reading frame beginning at the first base. As to this clone: The target of this receptor is not known. No base quality values were provided; no much bigger clone lies one nucleotide off.

Study-wide conclusions, independent of this receptor: Epitopes outside the regions mutated in the B.1.351 and B.1.1.7 variants were reportedly recognized by nearly half of the unique spike-specific TCRs. Only five or six AZD1222 recipients were SARS-CoV-2 seropositive at baseline, limiting conclusions about previously exposed vaccinees. Spike-specific TCR breadth and depth rose significantly after two AZD1222 doses compared with day 0 and with MenACWY recipients. The whole spike protein was spanned by vaccine-associated CD4 TCRs, and dominant responses were seen in regions 160-218 and 743-854. Participants were mostly white British, with more females than males. The authors suggested clonal diversity may have been underestimated. Because no day 14 peak-response samples were available, repertoires were characterized only after the peak T cell response. The 56-69-year group was small, and its depth increase did not reach significance, likely because of low power.

The time point label, read with the paper, signifies: baseline before first vaccination. Samples from vaccinated people were obtained from the UK trials COV001 and COV002, which included a single-blind randomized controlled phase 2/3 trial of AZD1222 (ChAdOx1 nCoV-19) in healthy adults. Trial participant PBMC samples were collected at day 0 and day 28 after the second dose for TCRbeta chain sequencing. The CDR3 regions of human TCRbeta chains were subjected to immunosequencing. Under the source paper's analysis protocol: TCRs in the repertoires were compared against a reference library of SARS-CoV-2-specific TCRs that had been generated with the MIRA antigen-specificity platform. Breadth was defined as the fraction of unique TCRs that were SARS-CoV-2-associated, and depth was defined as the fraction of total T cells that were SARS-CoV-2-associated. Using the MIRA data, every spike-specific TCR was mapped to the spike region that the TCR reacted to and assigned to either a CD4 or a CD8 class. Log10-transformed breadth and depth values were compared by one-way ANOVA with Sidak's multiple comparisons tests. TCRdb retrieved this table from immuneACCESS and kept in-frame rearrangements only. Not all clones are present; in checked studies, unresolved V genes account for under half, and no reason is known for the remainder. V and J calls and clone size are those listed in that table; D and trimming were worked out from the DNA. The sample records about 140,000 clones, approximately 85% of which are singletons. About 8% of the sample rests with the top ten.

The material was peripheral blood, obtained on day 0 of AZD1222 vaccination. This TCR was sampled from an adult in good health. This sequence uses TRBV7-9 and TRBJ1-2; TRBD1 might be the D gene, on 5 matching bases. The base sequence is TGTGCCAGCAGCTTGGAGTTGGGGGGGAGCTATGGCTACACCTTC. It codes for CASSLELGGSYGYTF.